The subject of this entry is one T cell receptor beta chain. These data are taken from a study of blood T cell repertoires in COVID-19. Study-wide context: Italy, Spain and the United States were the sources of the convalescent and acute COVID-19 samples.

Trimming shortened V by 5 bases and J by 1 base, and 9 bases separated the two germline ends. The CDR3 sequence is 13 residues long. TCRdb's copy holds only in-frame clones and misses some; the assay was immunoSEQ multiplex PCR. The sample yields over 110,000 clones, over 75% seen once. The chain carries TRBV12-3 or TRBV12-4 and TRBJ2-7; D ambiguous. The sequence was obtained from a man in his sixties or seventies with acute or convalescent COVID-19. The sequenced sample was peripheral blood. The chain's CDR3 is CASSKTYSYEQYF. The CDR3 bases are TGTGCCAGCAGTAAGACATATTCCTACGAGCAGTACTTC.